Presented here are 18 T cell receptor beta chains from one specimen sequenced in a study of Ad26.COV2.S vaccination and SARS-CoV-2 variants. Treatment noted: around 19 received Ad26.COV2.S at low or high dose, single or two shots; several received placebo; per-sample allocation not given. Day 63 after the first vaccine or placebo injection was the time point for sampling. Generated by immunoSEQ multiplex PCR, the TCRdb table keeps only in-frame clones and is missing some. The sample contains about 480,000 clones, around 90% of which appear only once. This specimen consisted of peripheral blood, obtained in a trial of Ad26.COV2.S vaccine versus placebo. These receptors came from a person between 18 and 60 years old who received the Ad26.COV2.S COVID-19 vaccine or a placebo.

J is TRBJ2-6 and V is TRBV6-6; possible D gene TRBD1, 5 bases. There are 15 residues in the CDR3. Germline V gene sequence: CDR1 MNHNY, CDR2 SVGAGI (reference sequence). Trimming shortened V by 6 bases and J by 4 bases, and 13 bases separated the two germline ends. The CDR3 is CASRRQGTGANVLTF. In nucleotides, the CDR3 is TGTGCCAGCAGGAGGCAGGGAACAGGGGCCAACGTCCTGACTTTC.

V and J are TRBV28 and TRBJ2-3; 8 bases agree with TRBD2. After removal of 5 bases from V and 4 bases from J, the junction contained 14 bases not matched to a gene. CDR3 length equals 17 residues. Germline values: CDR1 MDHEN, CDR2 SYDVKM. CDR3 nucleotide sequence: TGTGCCAGCAGTCCGTCCGGGAGGGGGGCGGAATCAGATACGCAGTATTTT. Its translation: CASSPSGRGAESDTQYF.

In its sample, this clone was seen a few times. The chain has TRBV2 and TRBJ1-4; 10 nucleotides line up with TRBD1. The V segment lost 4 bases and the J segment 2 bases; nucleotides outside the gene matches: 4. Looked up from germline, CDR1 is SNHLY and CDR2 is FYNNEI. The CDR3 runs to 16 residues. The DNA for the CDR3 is TGTGCCAGCAGTGGAGGGGACAGGGGTACTAATGAAAAACTGTTTTTT. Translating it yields CASSGGDRGTNEKLFF. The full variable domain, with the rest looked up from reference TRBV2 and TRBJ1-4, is EPEVTQTPSHQVTQMGQEVILRCVPISNHLYFYWYRQILGQKVEFLVSFYNNEISEKSEIFDDQFSVERPDGSNFTLKIRSTKLEDSAMYFCASSGGDRGTNEKLFFGSGTQLSVL.

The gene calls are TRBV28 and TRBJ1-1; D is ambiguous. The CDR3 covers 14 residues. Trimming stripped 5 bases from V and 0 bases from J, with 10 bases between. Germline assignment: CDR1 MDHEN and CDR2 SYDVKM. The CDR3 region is CASSPLRVNTEAFF. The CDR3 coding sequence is TGTGCCAGCAGTCCTCTTAGAGTGAACACTGAAGCTTTCTTT.

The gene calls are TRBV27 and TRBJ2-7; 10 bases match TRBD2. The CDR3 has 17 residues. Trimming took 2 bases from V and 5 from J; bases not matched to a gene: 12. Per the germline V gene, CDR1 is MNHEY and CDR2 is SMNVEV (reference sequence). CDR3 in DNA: TGTGCCAGCAGTTTAGACCATCCCCGACTAGCGGGCCACGAGCAGTACTTC. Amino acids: CASSLDHPRLAGHEQYF.

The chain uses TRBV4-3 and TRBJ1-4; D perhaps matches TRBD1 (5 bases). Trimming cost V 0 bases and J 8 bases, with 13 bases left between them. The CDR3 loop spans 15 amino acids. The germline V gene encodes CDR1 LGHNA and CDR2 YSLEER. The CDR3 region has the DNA TGCGCCAGCAGCCAAGACCCCAGGGTCGGGGAAAAACTGTTTTTT. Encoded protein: CASSQDPRVGEKLFF.

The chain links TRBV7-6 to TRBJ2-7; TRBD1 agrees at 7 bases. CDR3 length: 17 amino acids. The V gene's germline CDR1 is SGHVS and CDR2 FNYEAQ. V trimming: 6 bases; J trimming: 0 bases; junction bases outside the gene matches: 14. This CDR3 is CASSHPRGGGSSYEQYF. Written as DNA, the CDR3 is TGTGCCAGCAGTCATCCCCGAGGGGGCGGCAGCTCCTACGAGCAGTACTTC.

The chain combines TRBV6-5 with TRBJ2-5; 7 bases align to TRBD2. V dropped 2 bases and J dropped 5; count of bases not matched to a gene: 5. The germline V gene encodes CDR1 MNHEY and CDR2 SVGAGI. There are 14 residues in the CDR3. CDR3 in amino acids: CASSYKWGGETQYF. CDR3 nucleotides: TGTGCCAGCAGTTACAAATGGGGAGGGGAGACCCAGTACTTC.

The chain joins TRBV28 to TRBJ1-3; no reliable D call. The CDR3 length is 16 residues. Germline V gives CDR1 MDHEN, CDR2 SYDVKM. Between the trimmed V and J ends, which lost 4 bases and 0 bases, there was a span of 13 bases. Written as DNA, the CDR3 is TGTGCCAGCAGTTCGCCCCCTGGCAGCTCTGGAAACACCATATATTTT. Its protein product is CASSSPPGSSGNTIYF.

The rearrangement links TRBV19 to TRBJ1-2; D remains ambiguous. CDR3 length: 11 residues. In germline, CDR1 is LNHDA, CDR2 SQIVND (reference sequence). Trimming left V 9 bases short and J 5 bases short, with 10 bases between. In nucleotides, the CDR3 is TGTGCCAGGGGGTCGTCTTATGGCTACACCTTC. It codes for CARGSSYGYTF.

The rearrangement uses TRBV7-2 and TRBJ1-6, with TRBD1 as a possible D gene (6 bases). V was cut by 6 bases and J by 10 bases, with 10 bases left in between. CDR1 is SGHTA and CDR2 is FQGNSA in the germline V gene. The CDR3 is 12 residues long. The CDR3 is CASRSRGSPLHF. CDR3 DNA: TGTGCCAGCAGGTCGAGGGGGTCACCCCTCCACTTT.

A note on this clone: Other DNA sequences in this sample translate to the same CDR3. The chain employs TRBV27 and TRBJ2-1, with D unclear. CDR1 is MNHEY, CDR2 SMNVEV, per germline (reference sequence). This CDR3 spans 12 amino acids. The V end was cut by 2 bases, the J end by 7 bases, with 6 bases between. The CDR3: CASSLSGNEQFF. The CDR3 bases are TGTGCCAGCAGTTTAAGTGGGAATGAGCAGTTCTTC.

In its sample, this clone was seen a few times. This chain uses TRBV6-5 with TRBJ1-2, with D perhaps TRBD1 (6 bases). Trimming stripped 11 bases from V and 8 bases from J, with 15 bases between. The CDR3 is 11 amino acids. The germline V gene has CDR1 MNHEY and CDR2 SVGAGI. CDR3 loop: CAGGTPAGYTF. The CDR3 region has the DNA TGTGCCGGGGGGACACCAGCCGGCTACACCTTC.

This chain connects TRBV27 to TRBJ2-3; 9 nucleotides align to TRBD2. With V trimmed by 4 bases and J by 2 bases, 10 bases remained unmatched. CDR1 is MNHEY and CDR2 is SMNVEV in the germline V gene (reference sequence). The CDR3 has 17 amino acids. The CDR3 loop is CASSSKPGTSNTDTQYF. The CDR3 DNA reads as TGTGCCAGCAGTTCAAAGCCCGGGACTAGCAACACAGATACGCAGTATTTT.

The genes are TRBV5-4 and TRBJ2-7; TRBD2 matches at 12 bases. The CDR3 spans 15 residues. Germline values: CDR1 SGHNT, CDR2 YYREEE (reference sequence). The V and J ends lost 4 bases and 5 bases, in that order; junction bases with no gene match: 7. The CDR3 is CASSQMTSGSNEQYF. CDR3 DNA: TGTGCCAGCAGCCAGATGACTAGCGGGAGTAACGAGCAGTACTTC.

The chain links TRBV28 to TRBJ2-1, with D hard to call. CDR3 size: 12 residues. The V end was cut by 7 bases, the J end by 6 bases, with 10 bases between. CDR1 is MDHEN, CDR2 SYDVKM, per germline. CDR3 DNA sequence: TGTGCCAGCAAGTTCCCACCCAATGAGCAGTTCTTC. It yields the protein CASKFPPNEQFF. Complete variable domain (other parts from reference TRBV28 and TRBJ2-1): DVKVTQSSRYLVKRTGEKVFLECVQDMDHENMFWYRQDPGLGLRLIYFSYDVKMKEKGDIPEGYSVSREKKERFSLILESASTNQTSMYLCASKFPPNEQFFGPGTRLTVL.

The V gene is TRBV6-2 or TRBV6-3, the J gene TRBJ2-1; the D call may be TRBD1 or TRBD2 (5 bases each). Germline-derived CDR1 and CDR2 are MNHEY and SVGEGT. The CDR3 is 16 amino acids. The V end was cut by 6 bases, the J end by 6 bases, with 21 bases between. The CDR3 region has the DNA TGTGCCAGCAGCCAGCCCGGACTGGAGAGGGGCAATGAGCAGTTCTTC. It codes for CASSQPGLERGNEQFF.

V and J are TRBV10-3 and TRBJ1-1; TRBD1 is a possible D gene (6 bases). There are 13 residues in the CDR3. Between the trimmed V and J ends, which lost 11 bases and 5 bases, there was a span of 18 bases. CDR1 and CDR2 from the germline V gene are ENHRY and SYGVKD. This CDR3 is CAASQGGGTEAFF. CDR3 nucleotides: TGTGCCGCGTCACAAGGGGGGGGAACTGAAGCTTTCTTT.